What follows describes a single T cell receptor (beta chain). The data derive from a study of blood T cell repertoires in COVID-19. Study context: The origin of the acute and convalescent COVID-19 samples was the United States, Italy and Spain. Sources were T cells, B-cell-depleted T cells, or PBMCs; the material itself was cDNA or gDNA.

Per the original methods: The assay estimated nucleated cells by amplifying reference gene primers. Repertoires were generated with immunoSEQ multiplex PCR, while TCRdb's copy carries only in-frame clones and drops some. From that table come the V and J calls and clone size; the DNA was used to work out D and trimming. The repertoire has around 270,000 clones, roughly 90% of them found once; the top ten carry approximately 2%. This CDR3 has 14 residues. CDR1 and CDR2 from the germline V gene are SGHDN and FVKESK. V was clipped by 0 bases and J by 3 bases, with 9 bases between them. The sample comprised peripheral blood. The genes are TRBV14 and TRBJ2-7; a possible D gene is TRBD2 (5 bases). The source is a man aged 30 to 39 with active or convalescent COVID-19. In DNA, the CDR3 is TGTGCCAGCAGCCAAGATCTGGAGGACTACGAGCAGTACTTC. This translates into CASSQDLEDYEQYF.